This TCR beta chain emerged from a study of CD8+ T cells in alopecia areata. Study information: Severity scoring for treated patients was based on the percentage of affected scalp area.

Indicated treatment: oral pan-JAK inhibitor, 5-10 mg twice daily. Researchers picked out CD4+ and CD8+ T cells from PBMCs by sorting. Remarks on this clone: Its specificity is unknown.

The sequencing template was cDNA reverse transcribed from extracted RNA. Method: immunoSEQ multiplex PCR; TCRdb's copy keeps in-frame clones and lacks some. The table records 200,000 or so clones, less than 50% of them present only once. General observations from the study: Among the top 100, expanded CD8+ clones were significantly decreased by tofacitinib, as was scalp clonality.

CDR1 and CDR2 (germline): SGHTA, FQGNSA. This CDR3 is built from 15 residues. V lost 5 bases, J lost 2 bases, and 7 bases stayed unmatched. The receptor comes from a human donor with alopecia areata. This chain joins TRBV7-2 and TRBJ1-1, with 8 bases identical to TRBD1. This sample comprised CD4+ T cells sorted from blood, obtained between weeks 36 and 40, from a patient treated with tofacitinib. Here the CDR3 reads CASSLRTGFNTEAFF. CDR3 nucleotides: TGTGCCAGCAGCCTACGGACAGGGTTTAACACTGAAGCTTTCTTT.